A single sample gave rise to the 30 T cell receptor beta chains below, sequenced in a study of shared clonotypes between healthy human individuals. Sequencing used immunoSEQ multiplex PCR; TCRdb keeps in-frame clones, though not all of them. This repertoire shows about 690,000 clones, roughly 87% found once; its top ten account for 30% to 40%. Sequenced: memory CD8+ T cells from PBMCs. The subset was: CD45RO+ cells pooled with CCR7-negative TemRA cells. Source of these receptors: a man aged 18 to 30 in good health. Some clones in this sample may be carry-over from other donors' samples.

This chain uses TRBV6-6 with TRBJ1-1; no reliable D call. This CDR3 has 12 residues. The germline CDR1 and CDR2 sequences are MNHNY and SVGAGI (reference sequence). V lost 6 bases and J lost 7, with 12 bases in between. The CDR3: CASSQLKVEAFF. The CDR3 nucleotides read TGTGCCAGCAGCCAACTCAAAGTTGAAGCTTTCTTT.

This rearrangement joins TRBV5-1 to TRBJ2-1; 11 positions agree with TRBD2. The V segment lost 9 bases and the J segment 6 bases; nucleotides outside the gene matches: 17. The germline CDR1 and CDR2 sequences are SGHRS and YFSETQ. The CDR3 runs 17 residues. CDR3 loop: CANRTELAGESGNEQFF. As DNA, the CDR3 is TGCGCCAACCGAACGGAACTAGCGGGAGAATCGGGCAATGAGCAGTTCTTC.

This clone was counted a single time. The J gene is TRBJ2-7, the V gene TRBV7-8; D ambiguous. Germline CDR1 is SGHVS and CDR2 is FQNEAQ. V lost 3 bases and J 5 bases, leaving 8 bases between the germline ends. CDR3 size: 12 residues. The DNA of the CDR3 is TGTGCCAGCAGCTTGGAAGACAACGAGCAGTACTTC. This gives the protein CASSLEDNEQYF.

This rearrangement joins TRBV7-9 to TRBJ1-2, with 9 bases identical to TRBD1. The germline V gene encodes CDR1 SEHNR and CDR2 FQNEAQ (reference sequence). J gave up 2 bases and V 0 bases, and 4 bases lay outside the gene matches. The CDR3 sequence is 16 residues long. CDR3 nucleotide sequence: TGTGCCAGCAGCTTAGCGGGGGACAGGGTAAACTATGGCTACACCTTC. Translated, it gives CASSLAGDRVNYGYTF.

The gene calls are TRBV13 and TRBJ2-1, with TRBD2 matching over 11 bases. CDR3 length equals 18 residues. Germline CDR1 PRHDT, CDR2 FYEKMQ (reference sequence). V lost 5 bases to trimming and J lost 1 base; unmatched junction nucleotides: 10. The DNA for the CDR3 is TGTGCCAGCAGCGCGGGAGATACTAGCGGGAGTTCCTACAATGAGCAGTTCTTC. It encodes CASSAGDTSGSSYNEQFF.

The chain uses TRBV5-1 and TRBJ1-4, with TRBD1 matching over 7 bases. V lost 4 bases to trimming and J lost 8 bases; unmatched junction nucleotides: 17. CDR1 SGHRS and CDR2 YFSETQ come from the germline V gene. The CDR3 is 17 residues long. The CDR3 nucleotides read TGCGCCAGCAGCCCGGACAGGCGCCTGCGGGGGAGCGAAAAACTGTTTTTT. It yields the protein CASSPDRRLRGSEKLFF.

This sequence joins TRBV5-4 and TRBJ1-1, with 9 bases identical to TRBD1. V dropped 4 bases and J dropped 4; count of bases not matched to a gene: 2. Germline V lookup: CDR1 SGHNT, CDR2 YYREEE (reference sequence). The CDR3 is 13 residues long. The CDR3, as DNA: TGTGCCAGCAGCATGGGACAGGGCACTGAAGCTTTCTTT. As protein: CASSMGQGTEAFF.

The chain couples TRBV7-6 to TRBJ1-2, with no clear D. The V and J ends lost 1 base and 5 bases respectively, with 17 bases between them. The CDR3 is 16 amino acids. Germline CDR1 and CDR2: SGHVS and FNYEAQ. The CDR3 region is CASSLEAVPDRYGYTF. The CDR3 DNA sequence: TGTGCCAGCAGCTTAGAAGCGGTGCCCGATCGATATGGCTACACCTTC.

The rearrangement joins TRBV5-4 to TRBJ2-2; D is undetermined. The V end lost 2 bases, the J end lost 3 bases, and 11 bases lay between the germline ends. Germline CDR1 and CDR2: SGHNT and YYREEE (reference sequence). This CDR3 is 15 amino acids long. CDR3 coding DNA: TGTGCCAGCAGCTTTGGGATAGCAGACACCGGGGAGCTGTTTTTT. It specifies CASSFGIADTGELFF.

The CDR3 reads CASSPGLAGGPGNEQFF. CDR3 sequence (DNA): TGTGCCAGCAGCCCGGGACTAGCGGGAGGACCAGGCAATGAGCAGTTCTTC. V gene TRBV7-6 combines with J gene TRBJ2-1; 15 nucleotides agree with TRBD2. CDR3 length equals 17 residues. Germline CDR1 reads SGHVS; CDR2 reads FNYEAQ. V trimming: 5 bases; J trimming: 6 bases; junction bases outside the gene matches: 8.

This chain uses TRBV7-9 with TRBJ1-5, with 7 bases aligning to TRBD1. CDR3 length equals 14 residues. Losses at the gene ends were 5 bases for V and 2 bases for J; bases not matched to a gene: 3. The germline gives CDR1 SEHNR, CDR2 FQNEAQ (reference sequence). The CDR3 loop reads CASSRDRGNQPQHF. The DNA for the CDR3 is TGTGCCAGCAGCCGGGACAGAGGCAATCAGCCCCAGCATTTT.

This chain joins TRBV29-1 and TRBJ2-4; TRBD2 matches at 7 bases. The CDR3 has 15 residues. The V gene end was trimmed by 6 bases and the J gene end by 2 bases; junction bases not matched to a gene: 10. In germline, CDR1 is SQVTM, CDR2 ANQGSEA. The CDR3 sequence: CSVTSLGGSKNIQYF. The CDR3 DNA is TGCAGCGTGACCTCACTGGGGGGGTCCAAAAACATTCAGTACTTC.

For the CDR3, the DNA is TGCGCCAGCAGCCAAGGACCTGAGCAGTTCTTC. Translating gives CASSQGPEQFF. The chain links TRBV4-1 to TRBJ2-1; D ambiguous. The CDR3 consists of 11 residues. V gave up 1 base and J gave up 9 bases, with 4 bases separating them. Germline CDR1 reads MGHRA; CDR2 reads YSYEKL.

The chain carries TRBV6-4 and TRBJ2-1, with D unresolved. Trimming removed 8 bases at V and 6 bases at J, with 17 bases between. The CDR3 length is 14 residues. CDR1 MRHNA and CDR2 SNTAGT come from the germline V gene. The CDR3, as DNA: TGTGCCAGCGCTCTCGATGCGGCTAGCAATGAGCAGTTCTTC. It codes for CASALDAASNEQFF.

The chain has TRBV5-1 and TRBJ2-7; 8 bases fit TRBD1. The CDR3 is 15 amino acids. V lost 4 bases to trimming and J lost 4 bases; unmatched junction nucleotides: 10. The V gene's germline CDR1 is SGHRS and CDR2 YFSETQ. For the CDR3, the DNA is TGCGCCAGCAGCCTCACAGGGGGTCTAGTGTACGAGCAGTACTTC. Its protein is CASSLTGGLVYEQYF.

This clone was counted between two and nine times. The rearrangement uses TRBV7-8 and TRBJ1-2; D remains ambiguous. The germline gives CDR1 SGHVS, CDR2 FQNEAQ. The CDR3 is 16 residues long. Between the trimmed V and J ends, which lost 1 base and 0 bases, there was a span of 12 bases. CDR3 residues: CASSLGSSATNYGYTF. DNA of the CDR3: TGTGCCAGCAGCTTAGGGTCGTCCGCAACTAACTATGGCTACACCTTC.

The genes are TRBV28 and TRBJ1-3, with unresolved D. The germline gives CDR1 MDHEN, CDR2 SYDVKM. V was trimmed by 3 bases and J by 4 bases, leaving 10 bases between them. The CDR3 is 14 amino acids. The CDR3 loop is CASSFLLLGNTIYF. The CDR3 nucleotides read TGTGCCAGCAGTTTTTTATTACTCGGAAACACCATATATTTT.

The V call is TRBV2, the J call TRBJ2-7, with 8 bases matching TRBD2. V lost 4 bases to trimming and J lost 4 bases; unmatched junction nucleotides: 12. The germline V gene has CDR1 SNHLY and CDR2 FYNNEI. The CDR3 is 16 residues long. Here the CDR3 DNA reads TGTGCCAGCAGTGCATTACTAACGGGAGGGCCGTACGAGCAGTACTTC. The encoded protein is CASSALLTGGPYEQYF. Drawing the rest from reference TRBV2 and TRBJ2-7, the complete variable domain is EPEVTQTPSHQVTQMGQEVILRCVPISNHLYFYWYRQILGQKVEFLVSFYNNEISEKSEIFDDQFSVERPDGSNFTLKIRSTKLEDSAMYFCASSALLTGGPYEQYFGPGTRLTVT.

There are a few counts of this clone. V is TRBV4-2 and J is TRBJ1-2, with D perhaps matching TRBD1 (6 bases). The CDR3 runs 15 residues. V lost 0 bases to trimming and J lost 8 bases, with 16 bases between them. Germline CDR1 LGHNA, CDR2 YNFKEQ. Here the CDR3 reads CASSQDWGQGYGYTF. CDR3 DNA sequence: TGTGCCAGCAGCCAAGATTGGGGGCAGGGCTACGGCTACACCTTC.

V gene TRBV4-2 combines with J gene TRBJ1-1, with D possibly matching TRBD1 (6 bases). Germline loops: CDR1 LGHNA, CDR2 YNFKEQ. CDR3 length equals 14 residues. Trimming took 1 base from V and 7 from J, leaving 13 bases between them. The CDR3 coding sequence is TGTGCCAGCAGCCAAGGACAGGTTCAAGGTGAAGCTTTCTTT. Amino acids: CASSQGQVQGEAFF.

The chain has TRBV18 and TRBJ1-1; the D gene is possibly TRBD1 (5 bases). V was trimmed by 3 bases and J by 7 bases, leaving 24 bases between them. The CDR3 contains 17 residues. The germline V gene has CDR1 KGHSH and CDR2 LQKENI. CDR3 region: CASSPARVPSKLVEAFF. The CDR3 region has the DNA TGTGCCAGCTCACCGGCCAGGGTCCCCTCGAAACTGGTTGAAGCTTTCTTT.

The chain couples TRBV7-9 to TRBJ2-5; the match to TRBD2 covers 8 bases. V gave up 5 bases and J gave up 4 bases; unmatched junction bases: 9. CDR1 SEHNR and CDR2 FQNEAQ come from the germline V gene (reference sequence). The CDR3 has 15 amino acids. The CDR3 DNA reads as TGTGCCAGCAGCGACCCAGGACTAGCCGGAGAGACCCAGTACTTC. It is translated as CASSDPGLAGETQYF.

The chain couples TRBV5-4 to TRBJ1-2; possibly TRBD1 for D (6 bases). There are 16 residues in the CDR3. Trimming removed 0 bases at V and 4 bases at J, with 16 bases between. Looked up from germline, CDR1 is SGHNT and CDR2 is YYREEE (reference sequence). The CDR3 coding sequence is TGTGCCAGCAGCTTGGATCGGGGGCGCGGGGCCTATGGCTACACCTTC. It specifies CASSLDRGRGAYGYTF.

The V gene is TRBV9, the J gene TRBJ1-1; D is ambiguous. The germline V gene has CDR1 SGDLS and CDR2 YYNGEE. With 0 bases removed from V and 2 bases from J, the gap between germline ends came to 8 bases. The CDR3 extends over 14 amino acids. CDR3 loop: CASSVGEDNTEAFF. The CDR3 DNA reads as TGTGCCAGCAGCGTAGGGGAGGATAACACTGAAGCTTTCTTT.

The CDR3 bases are TGCGCCAGCAGCCAAAGACCCGGGCCGGGCAATCAGCCCCAGCATTTT. This encodes CASSQRPGPGNQPQHF. The chain couples TRBV4-1 to TRBJ1-5; unclear D gene. The CDR3 runs to 16 residues. Germline loops: CDR1 MGHRA, CDR2 YSYEKL. V dropped 2 bases and J dropped 2 bases, with 13 bases sitting between them.

The chain combines TRBV6-6 with TRBJ1-2, with D perhaps matching TRBD1 (6 bases). This CDR3 has 15 amino acids. V was cut by 5 bases and J by 3 bases, with 16 bases left in between. Germline CDR1 reads MNHNY; CDR2 reads SVGAGI (reference sequence). The CDR3: CASSDDRSLYYGYTF. The CDR3 region has the DNA TGTGCCAGCAGTGACGACAGGAGCTTGTACTATGGCTACACCTTC.

This clone showed up just once. The rearrangement links TRBV29-1 to TRBJ1-2; the D gene is possibly TRBD1 (5 bases). Germline lookup yields CDR1 SQVTM and CDR2 ANQGSEA. V lost 8 bases and J lost 3, with 16 bases in between. The CDR3 length is 13 residues. This chain's CDR3 is CSLLRDEDYGYTF. The CDR3 DNA reads as TGCAGCCTCCTTAGGGACGAGGACTATGGCTACACCTTC.

This clone was counted between two and nine times. This chain joins TRBV2 and TRBJ1-4; D gene unclear. This CDR3 has 15 amino acids. The V and J ends lost 3 bases and 0 bases respectively, with 8 bases between them. The germline V gene encodes CDR1 SNHLY and CDR2 FYNNEI. The CDR3 DNA reads TGTGCCAGCAGTGATTCACGGGCAACTAATGAAAAACTGTTTTTT. This sequence encodes CASSDSRATNEKLFF.

V gene TRBV11-3 combines with J gene TRBJ2-7, with D tentatively TRBD1 (6 bases). Germline V gene lookup returns CDR1 SGHNT and CDR2 YENEEA. This CDR3 region has 16 residues. The V end lost 4 bases, the J end lost 3 bases, and 19 bases lay between the germline ends. In DNA form, the CDR3 reads TGTGCCAGCAGCTCCTTCCTGGACAGAGGGTGCTACGAGCAGTACTTC. Translating it yields CASSSFLDRGCYEQYF.

The chain has TRBV6-5 and TRBJ1-5; D not resolved. V was trimmed by 8 bases and J by 7 bases, leaving 18 bases between them. Germline CDR1 reads MNHEY; CDR2 reads SVGAGI. This CDR3 region has 14 residues. The CDR3 here is CASHPAGLNQPQHF. In DNA, the CDR3 is TGTGCCAGCCACCCGGCCGGGCTGAACCAGCCCCAGCATTTT.